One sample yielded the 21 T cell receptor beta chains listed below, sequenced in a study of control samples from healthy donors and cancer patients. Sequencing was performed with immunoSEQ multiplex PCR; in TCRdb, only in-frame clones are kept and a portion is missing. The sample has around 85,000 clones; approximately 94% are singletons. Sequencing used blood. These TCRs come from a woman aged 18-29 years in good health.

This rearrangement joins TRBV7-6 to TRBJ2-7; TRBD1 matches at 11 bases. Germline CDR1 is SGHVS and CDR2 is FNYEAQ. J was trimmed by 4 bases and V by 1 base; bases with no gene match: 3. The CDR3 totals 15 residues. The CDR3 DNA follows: TGTGCCAGCAGCTTAGAGGGGACAGGGGGTTACGAGCAGTACTTC. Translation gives CASSLEGTGGYEQYF.

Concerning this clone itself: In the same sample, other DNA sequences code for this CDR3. This CDR3 reads CASSDGYGYTF. For the CDR3, the DNA is TGTGCCAGTAGTGACGGGTACGGCTACACCTTC. The chain joins TRBV19 to TRBJ1-2; no definite D call. Germline V gene data show CDR1 as LNHDA and CDR2 as SQIVND (reference sequence). Trimming shortened V by 5 bases and J by 8 bases, and 9 bases separated the two germline ends. This CDR3 has 11 residues.

DNA of the CDR3: TGTGCCAGCAGCTTTGGTCAACTAGCGGGCACTAGCACAGATACGCAGTATTTT. Amino acids: CASSFGQLAGTSTDTQYF. The V gene is TRBV11-2, the J gene TRBJ2-3; TRBD2 aligns across 9 bases. After removal of 3 bases from V and 0 bases from J, the junction contained 10 bases not matched to a gene. Looked up from germline, CDR1 is SGHAT and CDR2 is FQNNGV. The CDR3 is made up of 18 amino acids.

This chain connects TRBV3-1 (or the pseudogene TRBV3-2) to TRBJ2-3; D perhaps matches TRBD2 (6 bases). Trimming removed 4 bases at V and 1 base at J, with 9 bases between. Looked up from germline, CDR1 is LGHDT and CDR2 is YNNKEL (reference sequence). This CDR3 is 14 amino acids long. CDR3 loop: CASSLGTGTDTQYF. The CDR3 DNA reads TGTGCCAGCAGCCTCGGGACTGGCACAGATACGCAGTATTTT.

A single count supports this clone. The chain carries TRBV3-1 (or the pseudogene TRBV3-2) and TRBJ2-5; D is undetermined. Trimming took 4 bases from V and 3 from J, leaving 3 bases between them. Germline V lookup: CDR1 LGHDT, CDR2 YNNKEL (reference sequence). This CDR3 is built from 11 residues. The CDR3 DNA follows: TGTGCCAGCAGCCTAGAAGAGACCCAGTACTTC. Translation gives CASSLEETQYF.

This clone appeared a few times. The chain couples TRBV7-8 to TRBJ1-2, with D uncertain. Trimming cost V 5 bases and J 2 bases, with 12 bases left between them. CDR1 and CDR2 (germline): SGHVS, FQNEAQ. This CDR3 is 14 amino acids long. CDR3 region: CASSPSYGNYGYTF. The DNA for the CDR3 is TGTGCCAGCAGCCCCAGCTACGGCAACTATGGCTACACCTTC.

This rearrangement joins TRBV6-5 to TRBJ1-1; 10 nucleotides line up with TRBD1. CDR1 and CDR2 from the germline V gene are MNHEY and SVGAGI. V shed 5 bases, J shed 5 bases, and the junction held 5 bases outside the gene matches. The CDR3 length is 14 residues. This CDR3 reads CASSRQGALTEAFF. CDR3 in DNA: TGTGCCAGCAGTCGACAGGGGGCGCTTACTGAAGCTTTCTTT.

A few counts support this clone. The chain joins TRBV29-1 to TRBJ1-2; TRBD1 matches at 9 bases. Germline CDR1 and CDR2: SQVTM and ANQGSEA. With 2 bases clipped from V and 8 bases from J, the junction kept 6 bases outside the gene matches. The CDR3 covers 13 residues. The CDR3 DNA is TGCAGCGTTGAACCGGGACAGGGAAAAGGCTACACCTTC. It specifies CSVEPGQGKGYTF.

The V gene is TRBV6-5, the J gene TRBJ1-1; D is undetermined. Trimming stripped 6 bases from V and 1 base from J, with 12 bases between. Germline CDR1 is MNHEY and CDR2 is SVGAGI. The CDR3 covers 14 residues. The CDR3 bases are TGTGCCAGCAGGCAGACCCACGCGAACACTGAAGCTTTCTTT. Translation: CASRQTHANTEAFF.

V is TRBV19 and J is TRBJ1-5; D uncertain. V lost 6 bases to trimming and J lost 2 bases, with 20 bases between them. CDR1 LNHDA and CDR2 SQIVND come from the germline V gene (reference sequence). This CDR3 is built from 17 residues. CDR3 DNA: TGTGCCAGTAGCAGTATAGGCACGGGGTCCCGCAATCAGCCCCAGCATTTT. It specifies CASSSIGTGSRNQPQHF. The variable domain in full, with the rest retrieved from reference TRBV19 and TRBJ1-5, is DGGITQSPKYLFRKEGQNVTLSCEQNLNHDAMYWYRQDPGQGLRLIYYSQIVNDFQKGDIAEGYSVSREKKESFPLTVTSAQKNPTAFYLCASSSIGTGSRNQPQHFGDGTRLSIL.

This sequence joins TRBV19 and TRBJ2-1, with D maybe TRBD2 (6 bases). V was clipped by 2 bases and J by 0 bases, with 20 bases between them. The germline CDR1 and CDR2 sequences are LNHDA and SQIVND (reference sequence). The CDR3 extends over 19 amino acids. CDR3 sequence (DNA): TGTGCCAGTAGTATACGTGGCGGAGGAGGGCTTAGCTCCTACAATGAGCAGTTCTTC. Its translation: CASSIRGGGGLSSYNEQFF.

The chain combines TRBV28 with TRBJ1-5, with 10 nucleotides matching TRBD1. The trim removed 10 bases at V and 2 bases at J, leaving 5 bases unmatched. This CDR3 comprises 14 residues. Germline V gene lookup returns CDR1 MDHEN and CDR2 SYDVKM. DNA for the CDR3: TGTGCCATCCCGGGGACAGGGGGCAATCAGCCCCAGCATTTT. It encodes CAIPGTGGNQPQHF. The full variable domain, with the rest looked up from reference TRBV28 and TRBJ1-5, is DVKVTQSSRYLVKRTGEKVFLECVQDMDHENMFWYRQDPGLGLRLIYFSYDVKMKEKGDIPEGYSVSREKKERFSLILESASTNQTSMYLCAIPGTGGNQPQHFGDGTRLSIL.

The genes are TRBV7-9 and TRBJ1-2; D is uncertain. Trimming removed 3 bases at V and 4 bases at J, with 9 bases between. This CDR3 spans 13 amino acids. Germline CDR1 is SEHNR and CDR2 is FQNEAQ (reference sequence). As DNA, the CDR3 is TGTGCCAGCAGCTTTTTCGGCGGCTATGGCTACACCTTC. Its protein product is CASSFFGGYGYTF.

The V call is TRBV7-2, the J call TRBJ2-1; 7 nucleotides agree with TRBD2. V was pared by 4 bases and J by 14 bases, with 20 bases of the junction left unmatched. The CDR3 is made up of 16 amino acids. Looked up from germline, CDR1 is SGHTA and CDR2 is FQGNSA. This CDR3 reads CASSSRNSNRDYRKFF. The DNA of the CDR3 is TGTGCCAGCAGCTCCCGAAACTCTAATCGGGACTACAGGAAGTTCTTC.

The CDR3 reads CASSRDTEAFF. CDR3 DNA sequence: TGTGCCAGCAGCCGGGACACTGAAGCTTTCTTT. This chain uses TRBV6-5 with TRBJ1-1; D gene ambiguous. Germline loops: CDR1 MNHEY, CDR2 SVGAGI. There are 11 residues in the CDR3. The germline V and J ends were trimmed by 6 bases and 3 bases, with 5 bases remaining between them.

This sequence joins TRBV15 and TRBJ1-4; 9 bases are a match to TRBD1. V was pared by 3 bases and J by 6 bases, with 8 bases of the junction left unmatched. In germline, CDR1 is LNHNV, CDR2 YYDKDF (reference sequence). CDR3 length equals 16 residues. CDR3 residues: CATSSFRTGVHEKLFF. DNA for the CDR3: TGTGCCACCAGCAGCTTCCGGACAGGGGTTCATGAAAAACTGTTTTTT.

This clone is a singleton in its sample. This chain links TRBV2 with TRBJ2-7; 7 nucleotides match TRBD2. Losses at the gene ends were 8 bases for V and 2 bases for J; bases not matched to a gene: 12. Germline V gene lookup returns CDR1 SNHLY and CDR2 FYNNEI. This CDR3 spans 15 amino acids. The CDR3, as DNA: TGTGCCAGCGGGGACTACCTCGAGAATACCTACGAGCAGTACTTC. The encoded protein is CASGDYLENTYEQYF. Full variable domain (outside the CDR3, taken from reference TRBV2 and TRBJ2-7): EPEVTQTPSHQVTQMGQEVILRCVPISNHLYFYWYRQILGQKVEFLVSFYNNEISEKSEIFDDQFSVERPDGSNFTLKIRSTKLEDSAMYFCASGDYLENTYEQYFGPGTRLTVT.

For the CDR3, the DNA is TGTGCCAGCAGCCTCCGGGAAGGGCTGTTTTTT. Its protein product is CASSLREGLFF. The chain recombines TRBV7-8 with TRBJ1-4, with unresolved D. This CDR3 comprises 11 residues. V was cut by 5 bases and J by 14 bases, with 12 bases left in between. Germline values: CDR1 SGHVS, CDR2 FQNEAQ.

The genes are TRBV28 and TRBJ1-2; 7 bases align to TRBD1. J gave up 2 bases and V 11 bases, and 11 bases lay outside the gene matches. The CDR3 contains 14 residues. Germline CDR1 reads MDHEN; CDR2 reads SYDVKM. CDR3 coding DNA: TGTGCCGGCTCAGACGCCAGGGGGAACTATGGCTACACCTTC. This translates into CAGSDARGNYGYTF.

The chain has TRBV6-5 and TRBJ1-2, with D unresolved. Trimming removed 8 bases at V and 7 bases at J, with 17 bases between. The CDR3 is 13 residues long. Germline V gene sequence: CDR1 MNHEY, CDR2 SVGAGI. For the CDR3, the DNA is TGTGCCAGCCTTTATCCCCGAACGTTTGGCTACACCTTC. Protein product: CASLYPRTFGYTF.

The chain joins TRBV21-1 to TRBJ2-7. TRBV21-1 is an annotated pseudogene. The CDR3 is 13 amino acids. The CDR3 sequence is CASSKAGGPEQYF. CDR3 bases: TGTGCCAGCAGCAAAGCCGGTGGACCCGAGCAGTACTTC.